The 25 T cell receptor beta chains given below trace back to one sample, sequenced in a study of blood T cell repertoires in COVID-19. Here immunoSEQ multiplex PCR was the method, and the copy in TCRdb shows in-frame clones only, minus some. The sample gives 120,000 or so clones, over 75% of which show up once; 20% to 30% is in the top ten. Sequences were obtained from peripheral blood. The source of these receptors is a woman of 80 years or more with acute or convalescent COVID-19.

The V gene is TRBV7-2, the J gene TRBJ1-3; tentatively, D is TRBD1 (6 bases). Germline assignment: CDR1 SGHTA and CDR2 FQGNSA. The CDR3 length is 14 residues. V shed 5 bases and J shed 4 bases, with 12 bases lying between them. This chain's CDR3 is CASSRTGLGNTIYF. The CDR3 coding sequence is TGTGCCAGCAGCCGCACAGGGCTCGGAAACACCATATATTTT.

This chain links TRBV5-1 with TRBJ2-1; 7 bases align to TRBD1. The CDR3 is 14 residues long. Germline V gene sequence: CDR1 SGHRS, CDR2 YFSETQ. Unmatched junction bases numbered 2, after V lost 1 base and J lost 4 bases. CDR3 nucleotides: TGCGCCAGCAGCTTGACGGGACAGTACAATGAGCAGTTCTTC. Its protein is CASSLTGQYNEQFF.

This clone was seen just once. The chain recombines TRBV2 with TRBJ1-2; 8 bases agree with TRBD1. V dropped 7 bases and J dropped 4; count of bases not matched to a gene: 11. This CDR3 is 15 amino acids long. The V gene's germline CDR1 is SNHLY and CDR2 FYNNEI. DNA of the CDR3: TGTGCCAGCAATGGGGAAGACAGGGGTGGCTATGGCTACACCTTC. Translated, it gives CASNGEDRGGYGYTF.

The gene calls are TRBV11-2 and TRBJ1-1; 7 nucleotides agree with TRBD1. The V gene end was trimmed by 2 bases and the J gene end by 4 bases; junction bases not matched to a gene: 4. Germline lookup yields CDR1 SGHAT and CDR2 FQNNGV. The CDR3 is 14 residues long. The DNA of the CDR3 is TGTGCCAGCAGCTTAAATGCAGGGGGCACTGAAGCTTTCTTT. It is translated as CASSLNAGGTEAFF.

The chain uses TRBV6-2 or TRBV6-3 and TRBJ1-2; 8 bases line up with TRBD1. V shed 4 bases and J 2 bases; nucleotides not matched to a gene: 3. CDR3 length: 14 residues. Germline V lookup: CDR1 MNHEY, CDR2 SVGEGT. CDR3 amino acids: CASSWQGANYGYTF. CDR3 in DNA: TGTGCCAGCAGTTGGCAGGGGGCGAACTATGGCTACACCTTC.

The chain recombines TRBV11-2 with TRBJ2-2; 7 bases are shared with TRBD1. This CDR3 contains 14 residues. Germline V lookup: CDR1 SGHAT, CDR2 FQNNGV. V trimming: 7 bases; J trimming: 0 bases; junction bases outside the gene matches: 2. The CDR3 nucleotides are TGTGCCAGCATGGGACAGACGAACACCGGGGAGCTGTTTTTT. Its translation: CASMGQTNTGELFF.

V and J are TRBV12-5 and TRBJ2-3; 8 bases are a match to TRBD2. CDR3 length: 13 amino acids. CDR1 and CDR2 from the germline V gene are LGHNT and FRNRAP. The V and J ends lost 6 bases and 3 bases, in that order; junction bases with no gene match: 2. CDR3 region: CASGPSGTDTQYF. The CDR3 DNA sequence: TGTGCTAGTGGACCTAGCGGGACAGATACGCAGTATTTT.

This clone was counted a few times. V usage is TRBV3-1 (or the pseudogene TRBV3-2) and J usage is TRBJ1-3, with a tentative D call TRBD1 (5 bases). Trimming removed 4 bases at V and 0 bases at J, with 16 bases between. Looked up from germline, CDR1 is LGHDT and CDR2 is YNNKEL (reference sequence). The CDR3 is 17 amino acids. CDR3 amino acids: CASSLRGGSSSGNTIYF. The CDR3 DNA sequence: TGTGCCAGCAGCCTTCGGGGGGGTTCCTCCTCTGGAAACACCATATATTTT.

This chain links TRBV18 with TRBJ1-2, with 7 bases lining up with TRBD1. V gave up 6 bases and J gave up 4 bases; unmatched junction bases: 20. From germline, CDR1 is KGHSH and CDR2 LQKENI. The CDR3 is made up of 18 amino acids. CDR3 in DNA: TGTGCCAGCTCGGTCGGGGAACCACAGGGGAAAAAAACCTATGGCTACACCTTC. Protein sequence: CASSVGEPQGKKTYGYTF.

The chain is built from TRBV4-2 and TRBJ1-6; no clear D. This CDR3 is built from 16 residues. Trimming removed 1 base at V and 10 bases at J, with 17 bases between. Germline V gives CDR1 LGHNA, CDR2 YNFKEQ. The CDR3 loop is CASSQVHGGLHSPLHF. The CDR3 nucleotides are TGTGCCAGCAGCCAAGTCCACGGAGGGCTGCACTCACCCCTCCACTTT.

The chain couples TRBV12-3 or TRBV12-4 to TRBJ1-2; D is possibly TRBD1 (5 bases). V lost 8 bases, J lost 7 bases, and 17 bases lay in between. The CDR3 covers 13 residues. CDR3 DNA: TGTGCCAGCGGCTCGAAGGGGATTCCTGGCTACACCTTC. Translating gives CASGSKGIPGYTF.

The rearrangement uses TRBV6-4 and TRBJ1-2; TRBD1 is a possible D gene (5 bases). V was clipped by 2 bases and J by 3 bases, with 10 bases between them. CDR3 length equals 14 residues. Germline V gives CDR1 MRHNA, CDR2 SNTAGT. The CDR3 spells CASSDAGVDYGYTF. The CDR3 DNA is TGTGCCAGCAGTGACGCGGGGGTGGACTATGGCTACACCTTC.

Worth noting for this clone: Other DNA sequences of this sample code for an identical CDR3. This chain uses TRBV5-1 with TRBJ2-1; 9 bases fit TRBD1. The CDR3 runs 15 residues. After removal of 3 bases from V and 4 bases from J, the junction contained 5 bases not matched to a gene. The V gene's germline CDR1 is SGHRS and CDR2 YFSETQ. CDR3 bases: TGCGCCAGCAGCTCGGGACAGGGTATTTACAATGAGCAGTTCTTC. It encodes CASSSGQGIYNEQFF.

The chain combines TRBV12-3 or TRBV12-4 with TRBJ1-1; weak D call: TRBD1 (6 bases). The germline V and J ends were trimmed by 6 bases and 12 bases, with 17 bases remaining between them. This CDR3 is 12 amino acids long. CDR3 sequence: CASRLRWDNPFF. In DNA form, the CDR3 reads TGTGCCAGCAGACTACGATGGGACAACCCTTTCTTT.

The gene calls are TRBV20-1 and TRBJ2-3; D might be TRBD2 (7 bases). Trimming removed 3 bases at V and 4 bases at J, with 14 bases between. The CDR3 covers 14 residues. Germline CDR1 and CDR2: DFQATT and SNEGSKA (reference sequence). The CDR3 loop reads CSASRGGAADTQYF. In DNA, the CDR3 is TGCAGTGCTAGTCGTGGGGGGGCGGCAGATACGCAGTATTTT.

This clone appeared once. As DNA, the CDR3 is TGTGCCAGCAGTTACCACCCCCGGGACTCCGCCTATGGCTACACCTTC. Translation: CASSYHPRDSAYGYTF. The J gene is TRBJ1-2, the V gene TRBV6-2 or TRBV6-3; tentative D call: TRBD1 (5 bases). Germline values: CDR1 MNHEY, CDR2 SVGEGT. This CDR3 has 16 amino acids. Trimming left V 2 bases short and J 4 bases short, with 17 bases between.

J is TRBJ2-3 and V is TRBV12-3 or TRBV12-4, with D possibly matching TRBD2 (5 bases). Trimming cost V 3 bases and J 8 bases, with 9 bases left between them. The CDR3 has 12 amino acids. The CDR3, as DNA: TGTGCCAGCAGTTTTCCCGGAGGTACGCAGTATTTT. Its protein product is CASSFPGGTQYF.

The J gene is TRBJ2-2, the V gene TRBV27; a weak D match, TRBD2 (6 bases). This CDR3 spans 15 amino acids. V lost 0 bases to trimming and J lost 6 bases, with 11 bases between them. Germline CDR1 reads MNHEY; CDR2 reads SMNVEV (reference sequence). CDR3 residues: CASSLSRRGPGELFF. The CDR3, as DNA: TGTGCCAGCAGTTTATCACGGAGGGGTCCCGGGGAGCTGTTTTTT.

The rearrangement joins TRBV7-2 to TRBJ1-1; 7 bases fit TRBD1. Germline V gene lookup returns CDR1 SGHTA and CDR2 FQGNSA. This CDR3 comprises 15 residues. Trimming cost V 4 bases and J 1 base; bases outside gene matches: 6. The CDR3 reads CASSSVGQANTEAFF. CDR3 sequence (DNA): TGTGCCAGCAGCTCCGTCGGACAGGCGAACACTGAAGCTTTCTTT.

The J gene is TRBJ1-6, the V gene TRBV6-5; TRBD1 might be the D (5 bases). CDR3 length: 15 amino acids. Trimming stripped 6 bases from V and 2 bases from J, with 11 bases between. Per the germline V gene, CDR1 is MNHEY and CDR2 is SVGAGI. The CDR3 spells CASRYRTTYNSPLHF. CDR3 nucleotides: TGTGCCAGCAGATACCGGACAACCTATAATTCACCCCTCCACTTT.

The CDR3 protein is CASSLVESEDTEAFF. The CDR3 DNA sequence: TGTGCCAGCAGCTTAGTAGAGAGTGAGGACACTGAAGCTTTCTTT. The chain uses TRBV7-6 and TRBJ1-1; D remains unclear. This CDR3 is 15 amino acids long. Trimming removed 1 base from V and 3 bases from J, with 12 bases in between. Per germline, CDR1 SGHVS and CDR2 FNYEAQ.

In its sample, this clone was seen a few times. The genes are TRBV2 and TRBJ1-2; D is possibly TRBD1 (6 bases). Germline CDR1 and CDR2: SNHLY and FYNNEI. There are 15 residues in the CDR3. V was pared by 6 bases and J by 8 bases, with 22 bases between. Here the CDR3 reads CASRRTAQDNAGYTF. The CDR3 bases are TGTGCCAGCAGGAGGACAGCTCAAGACAACGCGGGCTACACCTTC.

The chain couples TRBV5-1 to TRBJ2-3, with D possibly being TRBD2 (6 bases). Germline CDR1 SGHRS, CDR2 YFSETQ. V lost 2 bases, J lost 1 base, and 11 bases lay in between. The CDR3 consists of 15 residues. CDR3 residues: CASSFTGTGTDTQYF. CDR3 DNA: TGCGCCAGCAGCTTTACTGGGACTGGCACAGATACGCAGTATTTT.

V usage is TRBV3-1 (or the pseudogene TRBV3-2) and J usage is TRBJ1-1, with a tentative D call TRBD1 (5 bases). CDR3 size: 14 residues. The ends were cut back, 0 bases at V and 4 bases at J, with 9 bases in the middle. Germline lookup yields CDR1 LGHDT and CDR2 YNNKEL (reference sequence). Written as DNA, the CDR3 is TGTGCCAGCAGCCAAGACTCGGGGGGCACTGAAGCTTTCTTT. Translation gives CASSQDSGGTEAFF.

This clone was seen only a few times. The chain uses TRBV18 and TRBJ2-7, with a tentative D call TRBD1 (6 bases). Germline-derived CDR1 and CDR2 are KGHSH and LQKENI. V was pared by 1 base and J by 5 bases, with 6 bases between. There are 12 residues in the CDR3. This CDR3 is CASSPQGDEQYV. CDR3 bases: TGTGCCAGCTCACCACAGGGGGACGAGCAGTACGTC.